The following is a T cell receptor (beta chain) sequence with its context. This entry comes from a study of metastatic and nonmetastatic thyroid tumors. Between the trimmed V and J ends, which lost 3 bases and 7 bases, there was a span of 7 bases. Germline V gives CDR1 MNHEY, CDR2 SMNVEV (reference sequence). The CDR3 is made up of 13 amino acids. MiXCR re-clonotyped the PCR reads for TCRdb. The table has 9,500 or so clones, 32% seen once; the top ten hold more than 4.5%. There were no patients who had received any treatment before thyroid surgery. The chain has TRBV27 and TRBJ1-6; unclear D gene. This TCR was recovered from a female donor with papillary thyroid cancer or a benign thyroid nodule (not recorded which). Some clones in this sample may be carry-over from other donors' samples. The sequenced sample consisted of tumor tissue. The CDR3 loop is CASSFNMNSPLHF. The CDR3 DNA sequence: TGTGCCAGCAGTTTCAACATGAATTCACCCCTCCACTTT.